Described below is a single T cell receptor (beta chain) sequence and its context. Its antigen remains unknown. The data belong to a study of cytomegalovirus exposure and HLA in healthy donors. Broader study findings: Links to common viral pathogens appeared, in a later analysis, for several of the most significant clusters.

Primers for the PCR totalled 60 Vbeta and 13 Jbeta. This table comes from immunoSEQ multiplex PCR, and its TCRdb copy is limited to in-frame clones, with some not included. This table has around 180,000 clones, approximately 83% appearing once. Healthy bone marrow donors formed the donor group. In nominal health when sampled, donors likely had unrecorded immune exposures nonetheless. The sequence was collected from a boy younger than 10 in good health and CMV-seronegative. Source material: PBMCs.

The CDR3 DNA sequence: TGTGCCAGCAGCCAAGATCTCAGGTCTGGAAACACCATATATTTT. It encodes CASSQDLRSGNTIYF. The genes are TRBV14 and TRBJ1-3, with D hard to call. Trimming removed 0 bases at V and 1 base at J, with 7 bases between. CDR1 is SGHDN, CDR2 FVKESK, per germline. The CDR3 sequence is 15 residues long.